This TCR beta chain is from a study of blood T cell repertoires in COVID-19. CDR3 length: 13 residues. Germline CDR1 and CDR2: SGDLS and YYNGEE. Deletions cut 0 bases from V and 5 bases from J, with 8 bases between. Clones were read by immunoSEQ multiplex PCR, and TCRdb kept only the in-frame ones, dropping some. The sample consists of around 180,000 clones, about 88% of them appearing once. The sample comprised peripheral blood. This clonotype was sampled from a man in his sixties with acute or convalescent COVID-19. The chain employs TRBV9 and TRBJ2-5; D gene uncertain. Here the CDR3 reads CASSVADWETQYF. Written as DNA, the CDR3 is TGTGCCAGCAGCGTAGCAGATTGGGAGACCCAGTACTTC.